This T cell receptor (beta chain) is drawn from a study of T cells in Graves' hyperthyroidism and ophthalmopathy. Study outcomes and limitations: It was a median around 6 months before onset that the model predicted ophthalmopathy. Expanded thyroid clonotypes (above 0.001) were mostly also found in blood.

Amplified TCR beta CDR3 regions derived from RNA transcripts. HTBI primers drove first-round RT-PCR of the TCR CDR3. One entry per CDR3 protein results from TCRdb running MiXCR on the multiplex PCR reads. The data show 530,000 or so distinct CDR3 sequences, around a quarter seen once. At least ten counts were recorded for this clonotype. What it binds is unknown. Ophthalmopathy patients had moderate-to-severe active disease, CAS ≥3, NOSPECS ≥4, and disease duration under 3 months. Pregnant or lactating patients were excluded, as were those with uncontrolled infection or other autoimmune disease. Germline V gene lookup returns CDR1 ENHRY and CDR2 SYGVKD. This CDR3 region has 17 residues. V shed 0 bases and J shed 1 base, with 12 bases lying between them.

The specimen sequenced was blood. The chain is built from TRBV10-3 and TRBJ2-2; tentatively, D is TRBD1 (5 bases). The receptor was derived from a woman aged 25 to 45 with Graves' ophthalmopathy. For the CDR3, the DNA is TGTGCCATCAGTGAGTCGAAGGGGCCTTGGAACACCGGGGAGCTGTTTTTT. Encoded protein: CAISESKGPWNTGELFF.